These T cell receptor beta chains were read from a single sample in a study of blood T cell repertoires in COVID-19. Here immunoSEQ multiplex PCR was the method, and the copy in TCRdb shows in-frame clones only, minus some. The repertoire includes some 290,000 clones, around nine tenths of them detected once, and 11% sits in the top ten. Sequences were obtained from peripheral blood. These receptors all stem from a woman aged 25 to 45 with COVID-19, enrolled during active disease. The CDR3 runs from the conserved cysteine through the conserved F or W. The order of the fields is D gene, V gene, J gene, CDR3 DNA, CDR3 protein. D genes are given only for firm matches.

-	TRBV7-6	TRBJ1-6	TGTGCCAGCAGCAACCGGGACTCCTATAATTCACCCCTCCACTTT	CASSNRDSYNSPLHF
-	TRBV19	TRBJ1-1	TGTGCCAGTAGTATCCCGGGGGGGGCTGCCACTGAAGCTTTCTTT	CASSIPGGAATEAFF
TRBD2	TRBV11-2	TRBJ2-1	TGTGCCAGCAGCTTAGAGGTCCTAGCGGGCTCCTACAATGAGCAGTTCTTC	CASSLEVLAGSYNEQFF
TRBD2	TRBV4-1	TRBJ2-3	TGCGCCAGCAGCCAGGAATGGGGGACTAGCGGTTTCACAGATACGCAGTATTTT	CASSQEWGTSGFTDTQYF
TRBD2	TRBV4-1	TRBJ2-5	TGCGCCAGCAGCCAGGTGCATAGCGGGGGCGCTTTACAAGAGACCCAGTACTTC	CASSQVHSGGALQETQYF
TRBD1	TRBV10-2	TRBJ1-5	TGCGCCAGCAGGACAGGGGGCTCAAGCAATCAGCCCCAGCATTTT	CASRTGGSSNQPQHF
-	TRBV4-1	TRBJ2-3	TGCGCCAGCAGCCAAGGGGGGGAAGCGCAGTATTTT	CASSQGGEAQYF
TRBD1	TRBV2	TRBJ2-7	TGTGCCAGCAGTGGGACAGGAAAGGGCTACGAGCAGTACTTC	CASSGTGKGYEQYF
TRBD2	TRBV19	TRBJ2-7	TGTGCCAGTAGTGGCGGGGGGGCCTCCTACGAGCAGTACTTC	CASSGGGASYEQYF
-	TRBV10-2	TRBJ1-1	TGCGCCAGCAGTGAGTCGGTAGCGGCTGTACCCTTT	CASSESVAAVPF
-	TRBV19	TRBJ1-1	TGTGCCAGTAGTAGGGGGGCTGAAGCTTTCTTT	CASSRGAEAFF
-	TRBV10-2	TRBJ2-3	TGCGCCAGCAGTGATAGAGCAGGATACACAGATACGCAGTATTTT	CASSDRAGYTDTQYF
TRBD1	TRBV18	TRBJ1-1	TGTGCCAGCTCTCCGCAGGGGGAACCGACGGCACTGCCAGCTTTCTTT	CASSPQGEPTALPAFF
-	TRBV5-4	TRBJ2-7	TGTGCCAGCAGCTTGAATTCGGGAGAGCAGTACTTC	CASSLNSGEQYF
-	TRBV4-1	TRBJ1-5	TGCGCCAGCAGCCAGTTATCAACAACAGGGTCAGATCAGCCCCAGCATTTT	CASSQLSTTGSDQPQHF
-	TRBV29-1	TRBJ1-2	TGCAGCGCACGAGGGCAGAATGGCTACACCTTC	CSARGQNGYTF